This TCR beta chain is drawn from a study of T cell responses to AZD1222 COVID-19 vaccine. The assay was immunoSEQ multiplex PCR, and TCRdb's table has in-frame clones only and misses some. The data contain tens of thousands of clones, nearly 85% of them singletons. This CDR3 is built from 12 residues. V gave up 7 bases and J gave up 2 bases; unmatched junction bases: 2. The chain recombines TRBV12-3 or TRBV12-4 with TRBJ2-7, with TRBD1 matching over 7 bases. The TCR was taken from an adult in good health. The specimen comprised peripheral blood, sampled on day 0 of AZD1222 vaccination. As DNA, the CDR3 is TGTGCCAGCACGAGGGGGCCCTACGAGCAGTACTTC. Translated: CASTRGPYEQYF.